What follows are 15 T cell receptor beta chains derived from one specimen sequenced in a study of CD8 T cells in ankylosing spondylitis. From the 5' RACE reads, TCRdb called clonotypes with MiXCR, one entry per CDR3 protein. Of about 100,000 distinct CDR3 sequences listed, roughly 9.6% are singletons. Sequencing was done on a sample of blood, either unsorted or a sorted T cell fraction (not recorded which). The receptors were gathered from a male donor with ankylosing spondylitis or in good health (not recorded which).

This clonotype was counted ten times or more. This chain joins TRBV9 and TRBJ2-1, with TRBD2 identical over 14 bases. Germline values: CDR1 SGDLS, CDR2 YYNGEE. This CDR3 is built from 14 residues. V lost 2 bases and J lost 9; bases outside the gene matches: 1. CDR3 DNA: TGTGCCAGCAGCGTGACTAGCGGGGGGGCTGAGCAGTTCTTC. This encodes CASSVTSGGAEQFF. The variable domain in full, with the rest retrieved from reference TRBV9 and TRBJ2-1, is DSGVTQTPKHLITATGQRVTLRCSPRSGDLSVYWYQQSLDQGLQFLIQYYNGEERAKGNILERFSAQQFPDLHSELNLSSLELGDSALYFCASSVTSGGAEQFFGPGTRLTVL.

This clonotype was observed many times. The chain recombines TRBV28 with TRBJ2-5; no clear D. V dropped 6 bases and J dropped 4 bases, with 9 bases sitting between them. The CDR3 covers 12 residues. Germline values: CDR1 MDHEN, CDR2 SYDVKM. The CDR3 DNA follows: TGTGCCAGCAGCTCAACTACAGAGACCCAGTACTTC. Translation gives CASSSTTETQYF.

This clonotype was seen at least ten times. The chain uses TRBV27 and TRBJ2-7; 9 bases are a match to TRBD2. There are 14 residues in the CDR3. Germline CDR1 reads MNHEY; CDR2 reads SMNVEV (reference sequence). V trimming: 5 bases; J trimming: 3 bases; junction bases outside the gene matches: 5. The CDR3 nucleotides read TGTGCCAGCAGTATCGGGACTAGCAGCTACGAGCAGTACTTC. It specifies CASSIGTSSYEQYF.

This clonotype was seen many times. CDR3: CASSSGQKMNTEAFF. The CDR3 DNA is TGCGCCAGCAGCTCGGGACAGAAGATGAACACTGAAGCTTTCTTT. The rearrangement joins TRBV5-1 to TRBJ1-1, with TRBD1 matching 7 bases. With V trimmed by 3 bases and J by 0 bases, 5 bases remained unmatched. The CDR3 extends over 15 amino acids. Germline V lookup: CDR1 SGHRS, CDR2 YFSETQ.

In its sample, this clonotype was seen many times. This CDR3 is CASSLSTGFSIRAGELFF. The CDR3 nucleotides are TGTGCCAGCAGTTTATCTACCGGGTTCAGTATTCGTGCCGGGGAGCTGTTTTTT. The V and J genes are TRBV12-3 or TRBV12-4 and TRBJ2-2; D is undetermined. The CDR3 is 18 residues long. Deletions cut 2 bases from V and 6 bases from J, with 22 bases between.

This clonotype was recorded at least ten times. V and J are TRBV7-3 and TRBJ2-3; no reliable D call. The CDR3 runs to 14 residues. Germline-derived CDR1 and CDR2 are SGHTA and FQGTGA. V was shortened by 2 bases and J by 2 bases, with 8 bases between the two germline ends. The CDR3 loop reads CASSLLGYTDTQYF. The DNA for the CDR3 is TGTGCCAGCAGCTTATTGGGGTACACAGATACGCAGTATTTT.

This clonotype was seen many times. The CDR3 DNA sequence: TGCGCCAGCAGCTTCGATTTAACACGAACTGGAAACACCATATATTTT. This gives the protein CASSFDLTRTGNTIYF. The gene calls are TRBV5-1 and TRBJ1-3; no reliable D call. The germline V gene encodes CDR1 SGHRS and CDR2 YFSETQ. V lost 2 bases to trimming and J lost 2 bases, with 14 bases between them. The CDR3 extends over 16 amino acids.

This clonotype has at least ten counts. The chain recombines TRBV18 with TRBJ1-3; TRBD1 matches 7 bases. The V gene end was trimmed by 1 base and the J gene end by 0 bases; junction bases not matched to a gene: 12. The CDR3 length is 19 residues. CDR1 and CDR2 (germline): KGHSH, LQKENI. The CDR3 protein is CASSPLEQGFSLSGNTIYF. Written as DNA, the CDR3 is TGTGCCAGCTCACCACTTGAACAGGGGTTCTCTCTCTCTGGAAACACCATATATTTT.

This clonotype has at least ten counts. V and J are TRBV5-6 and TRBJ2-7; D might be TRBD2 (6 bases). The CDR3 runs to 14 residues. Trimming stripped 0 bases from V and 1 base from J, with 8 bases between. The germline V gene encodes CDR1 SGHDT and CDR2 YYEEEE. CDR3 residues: CASSLGGLSYEQYF. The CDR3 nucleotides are TGTGCCAGCAGCTTGGGGGGACTTTCCTACGAGCAGTACTTC.

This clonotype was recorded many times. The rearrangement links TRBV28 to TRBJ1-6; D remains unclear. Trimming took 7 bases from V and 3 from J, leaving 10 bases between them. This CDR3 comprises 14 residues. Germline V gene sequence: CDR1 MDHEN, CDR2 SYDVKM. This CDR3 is CASTRNGYNSPLHF. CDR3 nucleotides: TGTGCCAGCACGAGGAACGGCTATAATTCACCCCTCCACTTT.

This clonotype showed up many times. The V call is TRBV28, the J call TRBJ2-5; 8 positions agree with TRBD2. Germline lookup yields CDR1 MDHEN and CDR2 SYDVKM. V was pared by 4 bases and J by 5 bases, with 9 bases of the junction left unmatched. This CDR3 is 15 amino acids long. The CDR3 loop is CASSSSGAGGETQYF. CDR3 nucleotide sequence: TGTGCCAGCAGTTCCTCAGGGGCGGGGGGCGAGACCCAGTACTTC.

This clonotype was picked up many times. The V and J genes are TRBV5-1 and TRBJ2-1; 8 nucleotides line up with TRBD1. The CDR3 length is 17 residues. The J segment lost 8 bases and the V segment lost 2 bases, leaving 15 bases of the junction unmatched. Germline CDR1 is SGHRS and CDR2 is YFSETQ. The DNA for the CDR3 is TGCGCCAGCAGCTTCTATCTATCGACAGGGGACGAGGATGAGCAGTTCTTC. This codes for CASSFYLSTGDEDEQFF.

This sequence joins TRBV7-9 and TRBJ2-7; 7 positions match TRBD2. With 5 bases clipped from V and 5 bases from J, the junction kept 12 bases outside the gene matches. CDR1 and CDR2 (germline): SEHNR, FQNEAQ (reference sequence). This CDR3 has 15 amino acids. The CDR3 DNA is TGTGCCAGCAGCCCGACGTGGGAGGGTAGCCACGAGCAGTACTTC. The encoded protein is CASSPTWEGSHEQYF.

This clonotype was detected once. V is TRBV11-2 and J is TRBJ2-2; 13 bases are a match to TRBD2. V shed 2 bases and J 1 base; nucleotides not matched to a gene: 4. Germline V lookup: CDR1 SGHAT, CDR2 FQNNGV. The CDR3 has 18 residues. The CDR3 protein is CASSLRLAGGMNTGELFF. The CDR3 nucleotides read TGTGCCAGCAGCTTAAGACTAGCGGGGGGCATGAACACCGGGGAGCTGTTTTTT.

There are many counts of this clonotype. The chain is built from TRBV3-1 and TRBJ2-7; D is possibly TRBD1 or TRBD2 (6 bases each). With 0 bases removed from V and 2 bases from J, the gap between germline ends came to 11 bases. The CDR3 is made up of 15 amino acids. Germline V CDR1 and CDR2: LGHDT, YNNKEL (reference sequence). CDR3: CASSQDVRGPYEQYF. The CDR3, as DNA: TGTGCCAGCAGCCAAGATGTACGGGGGCCCTACGAGCAGTACTTC.